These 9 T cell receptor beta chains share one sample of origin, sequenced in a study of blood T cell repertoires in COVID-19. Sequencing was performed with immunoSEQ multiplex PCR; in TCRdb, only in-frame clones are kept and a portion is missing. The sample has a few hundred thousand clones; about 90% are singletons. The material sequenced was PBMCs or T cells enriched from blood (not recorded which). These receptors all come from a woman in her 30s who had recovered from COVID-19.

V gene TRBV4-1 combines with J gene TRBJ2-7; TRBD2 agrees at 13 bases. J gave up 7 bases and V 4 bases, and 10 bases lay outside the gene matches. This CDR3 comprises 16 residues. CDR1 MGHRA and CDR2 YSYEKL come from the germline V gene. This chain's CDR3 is CASSPQPGLAGREQYF. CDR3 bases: TGCGCCAGCAGCCCGCAACCGGGACTAGCGGGGCGGGAGCAGTACTTC.

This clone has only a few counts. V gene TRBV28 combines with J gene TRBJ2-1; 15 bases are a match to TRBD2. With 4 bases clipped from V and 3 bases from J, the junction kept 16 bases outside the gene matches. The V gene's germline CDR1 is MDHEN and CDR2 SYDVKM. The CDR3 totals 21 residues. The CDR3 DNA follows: TGTGCCAGCAGTTACGACGACCGTGGACTAGCGGGGGGGCCTTTCTACAATGAGCAGTTCTTC. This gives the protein CASSYDDRGLAGGPFYNEQFF.

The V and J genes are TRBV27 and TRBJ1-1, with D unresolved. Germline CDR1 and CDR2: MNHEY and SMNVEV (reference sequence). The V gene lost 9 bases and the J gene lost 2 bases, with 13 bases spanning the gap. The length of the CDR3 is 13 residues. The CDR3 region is CASGRAGNTEAFF. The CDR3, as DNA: TGTGCCAGTGGGAGGGCAGGCAACACTGAAGCTTTCTTT.

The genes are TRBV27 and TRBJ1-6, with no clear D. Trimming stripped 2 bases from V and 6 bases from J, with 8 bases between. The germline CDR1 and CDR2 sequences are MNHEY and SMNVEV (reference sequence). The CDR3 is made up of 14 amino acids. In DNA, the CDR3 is TGTGCCAGCAGTTTAGTGGGAGGTAATTCACCCCTCCACTTT. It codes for CASSLVGGNSPLHF.

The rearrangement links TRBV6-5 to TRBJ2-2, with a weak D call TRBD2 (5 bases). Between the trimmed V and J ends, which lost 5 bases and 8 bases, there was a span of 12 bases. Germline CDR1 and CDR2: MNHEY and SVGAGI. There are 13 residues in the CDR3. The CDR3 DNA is TGTGCCAGCAGTCCCCCCTCGGGGGGGGAGCTGTTTTTT. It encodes CASSPPSGGELFF.

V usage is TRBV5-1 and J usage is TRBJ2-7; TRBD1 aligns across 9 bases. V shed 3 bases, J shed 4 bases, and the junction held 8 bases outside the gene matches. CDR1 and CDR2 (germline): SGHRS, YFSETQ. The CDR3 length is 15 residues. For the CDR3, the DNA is TGCGCCAGCAGCTCCTCCGGGACAGGGACTTACGAGCAGTACTTC. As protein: CASSSSGTGTYEQYF.

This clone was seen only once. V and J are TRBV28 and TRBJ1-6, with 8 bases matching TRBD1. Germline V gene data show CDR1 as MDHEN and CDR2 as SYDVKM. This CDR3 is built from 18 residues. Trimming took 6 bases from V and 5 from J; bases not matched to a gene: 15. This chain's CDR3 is CASSPGLYRGSHNSPLHF. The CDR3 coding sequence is TGTGCCAGCAGCCCAGGCCTCTACAGGGGGTCGCATAATTCACCCCTCCACTTT.

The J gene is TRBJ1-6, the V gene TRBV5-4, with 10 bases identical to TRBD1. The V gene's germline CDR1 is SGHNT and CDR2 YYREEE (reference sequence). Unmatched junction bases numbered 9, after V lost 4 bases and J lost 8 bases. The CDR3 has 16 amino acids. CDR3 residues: CASSRRQGAGDSPLHF. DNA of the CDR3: TGTGCCAGCAGCAGACGACAGGGGGCAGGAGATTCACCCCTCCACTTT.

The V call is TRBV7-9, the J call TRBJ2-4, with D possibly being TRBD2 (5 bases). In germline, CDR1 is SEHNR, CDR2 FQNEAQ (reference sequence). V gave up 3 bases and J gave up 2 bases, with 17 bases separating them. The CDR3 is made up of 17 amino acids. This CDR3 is CASSFRGGPGTKNIQYF. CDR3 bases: TGTGCCAGCAGCTTCCGCGGAGGTCCCGGTACCAAAAACATTCAGTACTTC.